Presented here are 13 T cell receptor beta chains from one specimen sequenced in a study of CD8 T cell repertoires and HIV-1 epitope variants. Clones were sequenced by immunoSEQ multiplex PCR, and TCRdb holds only the in-frame ones, with some missing. Of about 95,000 clones in the sample, 74% were seen once. The source material was uncultured baseline CD8+ T cells from peripheral blood mononuclear cells (PBMCs). These receptor sequences come from a male donor with HIV.

J is TRBJ2-5 and V is TRBV2, with D hard to call. The CDR3 totals 12 residues. V lost 10 bases and J 4 bases, leaving 13 bases between the germline ends. CDR1 is SNHLY and CDR2 is FYNNEI in the germline V gene. Here the CDR3 reads CATKKGTETQYF. The DNA of the CDR3 is TGTGCCACCAAGAAGGGAACAGAGACCCAGTACTTC.

V gene TRBV11-2 combines with J gene TRBJ2-1; no clear D. V was clipped by 0 bases and J by 2 bases, with 11 bases between them. This CDR3 contains 16 residues. Germline V CDR1 and CDR2: SGHAT, FQNNGV. The CDR3: CASSLELTVTYNEQFF. CDR3 sequence (DNA): TGTGCCAGCAGCTTAGAGCTGACTGTCACCTACAATGAGCAGTTCTTC.

The chain couples TRBV6-5 to TRBJ1-1, with D uncertain. In germline, CDR1 is MNHEY, CDR2 SVGAGI. This CDR3 comprises 11 residues. V was shortened by 6 bases and J by 6 bases, with 8 bases between the two germline ends. The CDR3 sequence is CASSAWSEAFF. CDR3 nucleotide sequence: TGTGCCAGCAGCGCCTGGTCTGAAGCTTTCTTT.

The genes are TRBV5-1 and TRBJ2-3, with unresolved D. Germline V gene data show CDR1 as SGHRS and CDR2 as YFSETQ. CDR3 length equals 13 residues. Trimming shortened V by 4 bases and J by 2 bases, and 8 bases separated the two germline ends. The CDR3 reads CASSPTVTDTQYF. CDR3 nucleotide sequence: TGCGCCAGCAGCCCAACTGTCACAGATACGCAGTATTTT.

This clone was picked up a small number of times. The chain employs TRBV19 and TRBJ2-7; no firm D call. The V gene lost 3 bases and the J gene lost 2 bases, with 20 bases spanning the gap. The CDR3 covers 17 residues. The germline CDR1 and CDR2 sequences are LNHDA and SQIVND (reference sequence). The CDR3 coding sequence is TGTGCCAGTAGTATCGGTTTGTCTAAACCCCCTCCCTACGAGCAGTACTTC. It translates to CASSIGLSKPPPYEQYF.

The rearrangement links TRBV27 to TRBJ2-7, with TRBD1 identical over 8 bases. Germline CDR1 is MNHEY and CDR2 is SMNVEV (reference sequence). CDR3 length equals 14 residues. V lost 4 bases to trimming and J lost 1 base; unmatched junction nucleotides: 3. The CDR3 DNA is TGTGCCAGCAGTTATGGACAGGGATCCTACGAGCAGTACTTC. Translated: CASSYGQGSYEQYF.

In its sample, this clone was seen a few times. V usage is TRBV7-9 and J usage is TRBJ1-5, with D perhaps matching TRBD1 (6 bases). V lost 1 base to trimming and J lost 4 bases, with 11 bases between them. CDR1 SEHNR and CDR2 FQNEAQ come from the germline V gene (reference sequence). This CDR3 spans 15 amino acids. As DNA, the CDR3 is TGTGCCAGCAGCTTAGAGGCAGGGGCTAATCAGCCCCAGCATTTT. Its translation is CASSLEAGANQPQHF.

This clone is a singleton in its sample. The genes are TRBV5-4 and TRBJ2-2; 8 bases agree with TRBD2. From germline, CDR1 is SGHNT and CDR2 YYREEE (reference sequence). V lost 6 bases, J lost 2 bases, and 9 bases stayed unmatched. This CDR3 region has 16 residues. As DNA, the CDR3 is TGTGCCAGCAACCCGGTCGGGGGGGGAAACACCGGGGAGCTGTTTTTT. As protein: CASNPVGGGNTGELFF.

The chain recombines TRBV10-2 with TRBJ2-2; TRBD2 matches 8 bases. From germline, CDR1 is WSHSY and CDR2 SAAADI. The CDR3 covers 17 residues. V gave up 0 bases and J gave up 4 bases; unmatched junction bases: 7. CDR3 coding DNA: TGCGCCAGCAGTGAGTCCTCGGGGGGGCGAGGCACCGGGGAGCTGTTTTTT. Its protein is CASSESSGGRGTGELFF.

J is TRBJ2-3 and V is TRBV9; D is undetermined. Trimming shortened V by 4 bases and J by 2 bases, and 17 bases separated the two germline ends. The CDR3 loop spans 16 amino acids. Germline loops: CDR1 SGDLS, CDR2 YYNGEE. The CDR3 loop is CASSPRLGEDTDTQYF. CDR3 nucleotides: TGTGCCAGCAGCCCGAGGTTGGGTGAAGACACAGATACGCAGTATTTT.

The chain combines TRBV7-8 with TRBJ1-2; D is possibly TRBD1 (6 bases). Trimming left V 7 bases short and J 4 bases short, with 16 bases between. The V gene's germline CDR1 is SGHVS and CDR2 FQNEAQ. This CDR3 has 14 residues. The CDR3 reads CASTPLQGGYGYTF. The CDR3 DNA sequence: TGTGCCAGCACCCCCCTACAGGGAGGCTATGGCTACACCTTC.

This clone was found once. The chain is built from TRBV27 and TRBJ1-5, with no clear D. The length of the CDR3 is 13 residues. Trimming removed 6 bases at V and 6 bases at J, with 12 bases between. Germline V gene sequence: CDR1 MNHEY, CDR2 SMNVEV (reference sequence). The CDR3 loop reads CASSTADGQPQHF. In DNA, the CDR3 is TGTGCCAGCAGCACAGCGGACGGTCAGCCCCAGCATTTT.

To note about this clone: An end of the junction does not agree with germline; a read error may underlie this. This chain uses TRBV20-1 with TRBJ2-7; unclear D gene. Germline V gene data show CDR1 as DFQATT and CDR2 as SNEGSKA (reference sequence). CDR3 length: 11 amino acids. The CDR3 loop is CSASPSDEQYF. The CDR3 DNA reads TGCAGTGCTAGCCCCTCCGACGAGCAGTACTTC.